This T cell receptor beta chain was identified in a study of T cell responses to AZD1222 COVID-19 vaccine (dated by TCRdb to the early 2020s). Looking at the study overall: TCR sequencing was performed for 230 to 250 trial participants, of whom about 200 were given two doses of AZD1222 and approximately 25 were given two doses of MenACWY control vaccine. Enrollment into the trials was organized by age into subgroups of 18-55, 56-69 and 70-plus years, and those subgroups contained roughly 160, 29 and 62 TCR-sequenced participants, respectively.

The CDR3 regions of human TCRbeta chains were analyzed by immunosequencing. Per the original workflow: TCRs in the repertoires were compared against a reference library of SARS-CoV-2-specific TCRs that had been generated with the MIRA antigen-specificity platform. Breadth was defined as the fraction of unique TCRs that were SARS-CoV-2-associated. Depth was defined as the fraction of total T cells that were SARS-CoV-2-associated. Using the MIRA data, each spike-specific TCR was assigned both to the spike region to which the TCR was reactive and to a CD4 or CD8 class. Log10-transformed breadth and depth values were compared by one-way ANOVA with Sidak's multiple comparisons tests. As stored in TCRdb, this immuneACCESS dataset retains in-frame rearrangements with V and J assigned. A fraction of the clones does not appear; measured against another copy, unresolved V genes explain less than half of the discrepancy, and the remainder lacks a known reason. That table is the source of V, J and clone size, and D and trimming were worked out from the DNA. The sample has 95,000 to 100,000 clones on record, approximately 89% of them singletons. The ten biggest clones cover about 8.1% of the sample.

The research as a whole found: Conclusions about previously exposed vaccinees were limited because only a handful of AZD1222 recipients were SARS-CoV-2 seropositive at baseline. Spike-specific TCR breadth and depth rose significantly after two AZD1222 doses compared with day 0 and with MenACWY recipients. CD4 TCRs associated with the vaccine covered the entire spike protein, and the dominant responses were in regions 160-218 and 743-854. Because no day 14 peak-response samples were available, repertoires were characterized only after the peak T cell response. Participants were mostly white British and included more females than males, and it was suggested by the authors that clonal diversity may have been underestimated. In the small 56-69-year group, the increase in depth fell short of significance, most likely because of low power. Nearly half of unique spike-specific TCRs reportedly recognized epitopes outside regions mutated in the B.1.351 and B.1.1.7 variants.

In light of the paper, this sample's time point label describes: about 28 days (+/-7) after the second vaccine dose. AZD1222 recipients whose second dose came at about 4 weeks and those whose second dose came at about 12 weeks were combined into one group, since spike-specific TCR depth and breadth did not differ between the two schedules. Vaccinee samples were obtained from the UK trials COV001 and COV002, which included a single-blind randomized controlled phase 2/3 trial of AZD1222 (ChAdOx1 nCoV-19) in healthy adults. Trial participant PBMC samples were collected at day 0 and day 28 after the second dose for TCRbeta chain sequencing. On this clone itself: It lacks a known antigen. Base qualities are missing; no much larger clone stands one base away.

Inclusive of the bounding cysteine and phenylalanine, the CDR3 is 12 residues long. Of all the DNA, just the CDR3 is kept, 36 bases in frame from base 1. The germline ends are 9 bases apart after V is trimmed by 5 bases and J by 7 bases. CDR1 and CDR2 are drawn from the germline V gene: MNHEY, SVGAGI. The rearrangement joined TRBV6-5 to TRBJ2-1; matching of 6 bases hints at TRBD1 as the D gene. The sample was peripheral blood, taken 28 days after the second AZD1222 dose. This sequence was found in an adult who received the AZD1222 COVID-19 vaccine. The CDR3 region has the sequence CASSPQGNEQFF. The base sequence is TGTGCCAGCAGTCCCCAGGGGAATGAGCAGTTCTTC.